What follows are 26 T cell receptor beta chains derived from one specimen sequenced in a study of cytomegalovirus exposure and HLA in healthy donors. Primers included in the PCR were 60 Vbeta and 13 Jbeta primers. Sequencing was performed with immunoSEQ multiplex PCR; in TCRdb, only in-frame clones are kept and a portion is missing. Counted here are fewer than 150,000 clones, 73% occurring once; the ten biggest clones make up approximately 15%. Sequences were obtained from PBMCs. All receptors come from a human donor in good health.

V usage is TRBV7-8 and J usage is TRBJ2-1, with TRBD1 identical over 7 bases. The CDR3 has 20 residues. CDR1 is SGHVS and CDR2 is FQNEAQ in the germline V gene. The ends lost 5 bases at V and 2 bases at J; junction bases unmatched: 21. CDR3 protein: CASSQPPGQLATNTYNEQFF. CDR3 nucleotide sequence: TGTGCCAGCAGCCAGCCTCCGGGACAGCTTGCTACGAATACCTACAATGAGCAGTTCTTC.

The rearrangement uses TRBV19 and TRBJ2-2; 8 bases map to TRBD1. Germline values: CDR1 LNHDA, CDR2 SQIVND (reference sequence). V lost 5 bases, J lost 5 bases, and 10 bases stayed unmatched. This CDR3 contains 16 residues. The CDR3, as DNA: TGTGCCAGTAGTGTGACAGGGGCGCGGGTAACCGGGGAGCTGTTTTTT. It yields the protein CASSVTGARVTGELFF.

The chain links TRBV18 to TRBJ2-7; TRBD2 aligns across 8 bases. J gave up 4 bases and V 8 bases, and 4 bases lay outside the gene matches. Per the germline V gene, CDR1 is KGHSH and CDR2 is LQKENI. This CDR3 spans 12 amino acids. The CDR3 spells CASTSGGYEQYF. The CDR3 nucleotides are TGTGCCAGCACCAGCGGGGGTTACGAGCAGTACTTC.

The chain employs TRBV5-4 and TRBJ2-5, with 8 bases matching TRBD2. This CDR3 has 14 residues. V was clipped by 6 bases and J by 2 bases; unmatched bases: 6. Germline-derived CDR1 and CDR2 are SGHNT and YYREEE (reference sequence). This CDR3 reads CASKILAEQETQYF. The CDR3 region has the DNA TGTGCCAGCAAAATACTAGCGGAACAAGAGACCCAGTACTTC.

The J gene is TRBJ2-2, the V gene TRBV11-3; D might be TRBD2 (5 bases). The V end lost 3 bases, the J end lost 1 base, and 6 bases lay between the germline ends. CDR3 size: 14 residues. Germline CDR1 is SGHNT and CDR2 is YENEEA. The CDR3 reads CASSLGVNTGELFF. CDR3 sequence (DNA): TGTGCCAGCAGCTTGGGAGTGAACACCGGGGAGCTGTTTTTT.

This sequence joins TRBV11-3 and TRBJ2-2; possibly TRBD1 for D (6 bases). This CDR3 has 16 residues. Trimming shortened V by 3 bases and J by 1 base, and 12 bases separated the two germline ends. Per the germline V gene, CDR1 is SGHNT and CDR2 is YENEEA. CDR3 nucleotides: TGTGCCAGCAGCTTCGGGTTCAGGGGGAACACCGGGGAGCTGTTTTTT. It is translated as CASSFGFRGNTGELFF.

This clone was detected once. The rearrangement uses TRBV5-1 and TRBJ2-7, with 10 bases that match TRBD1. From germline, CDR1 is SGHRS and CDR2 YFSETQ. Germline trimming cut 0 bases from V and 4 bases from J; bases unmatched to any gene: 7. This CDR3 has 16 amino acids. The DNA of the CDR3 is TGCGCCAGCAGCTTGGCCGTGACAGGGGGCAGGTACGAGCAGTACTTC. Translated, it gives CASSLAVTGGRYEQYF. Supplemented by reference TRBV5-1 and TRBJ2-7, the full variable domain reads KAGVTQTPRYLIKTRGQQVTLSCSPISGHRSVSWYQQTPGQGLQFLFEYFSETQRNKGNFPGRFSGRQFSNSRSEMNVSTLELGDSALYLCASSLAVTGGRYEQYFGPGTRLTVT.

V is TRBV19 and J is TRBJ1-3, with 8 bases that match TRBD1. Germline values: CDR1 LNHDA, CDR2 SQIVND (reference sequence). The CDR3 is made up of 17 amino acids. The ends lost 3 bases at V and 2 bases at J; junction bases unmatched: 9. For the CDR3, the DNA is TGTGCCAGTAGTATTTTTGCAGGGGGCGCGACTGGAAACACCATATATTTT. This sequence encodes CASSIFAGGATGNTIYF.

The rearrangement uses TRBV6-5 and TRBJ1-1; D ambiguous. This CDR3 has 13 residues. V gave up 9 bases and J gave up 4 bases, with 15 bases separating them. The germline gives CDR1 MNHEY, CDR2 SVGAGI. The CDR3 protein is CASTNGRSTEAFF. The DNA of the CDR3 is TGTGCCAGTACCAACGGGAGGAGCACTGAAGCTTTCTTT.

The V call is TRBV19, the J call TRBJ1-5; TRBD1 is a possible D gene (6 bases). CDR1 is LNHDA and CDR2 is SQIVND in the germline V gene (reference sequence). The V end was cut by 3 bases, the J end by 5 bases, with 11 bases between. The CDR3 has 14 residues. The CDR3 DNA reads TGTGCCAGTAGTATTTTGACAGGCGATCAGCCCCAGCATTTT. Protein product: CASSILTGDQPQHF.

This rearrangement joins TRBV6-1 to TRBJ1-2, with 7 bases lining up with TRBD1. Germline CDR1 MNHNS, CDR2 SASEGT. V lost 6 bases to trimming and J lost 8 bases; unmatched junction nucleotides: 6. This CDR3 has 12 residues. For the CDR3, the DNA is TGTGCCAGCAGGATAACAGGGGACGGCTACACCTTC. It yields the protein CASRITGDGYTF.

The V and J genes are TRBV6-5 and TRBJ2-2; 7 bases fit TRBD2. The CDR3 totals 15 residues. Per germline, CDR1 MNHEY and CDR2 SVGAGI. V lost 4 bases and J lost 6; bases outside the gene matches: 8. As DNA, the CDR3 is TGTGCCAGCAGTTGGAGCGGGGAGGTTGCCGGGGAGCTGTTTTTT. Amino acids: CASSWSGEVAGELFF.

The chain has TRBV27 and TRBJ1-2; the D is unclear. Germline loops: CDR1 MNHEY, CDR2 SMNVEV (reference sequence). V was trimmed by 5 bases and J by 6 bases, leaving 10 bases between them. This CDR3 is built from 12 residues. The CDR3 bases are TGTGCCAGCAGTCCCCGGGGTCATGGCTACACCTTC. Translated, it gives CASSPRGHGYTF.

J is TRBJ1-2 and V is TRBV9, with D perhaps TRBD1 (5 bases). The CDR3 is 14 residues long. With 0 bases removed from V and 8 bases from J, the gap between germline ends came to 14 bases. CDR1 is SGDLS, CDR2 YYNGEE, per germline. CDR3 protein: CASSVAEGRWGYTF. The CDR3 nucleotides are TGTGCCAGCAGCGTAGCTGAGGGGAGGTGGGGCTACACCTTC.

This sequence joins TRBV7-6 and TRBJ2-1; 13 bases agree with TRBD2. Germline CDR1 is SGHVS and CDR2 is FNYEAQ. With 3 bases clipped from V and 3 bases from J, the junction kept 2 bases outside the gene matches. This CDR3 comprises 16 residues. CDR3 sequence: CASSLGLAGYYNEQFF. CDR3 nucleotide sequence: TGTGCCAGCAGCTTGGGACTAGCGGGATACTACAATGAGCAGTTCTTC.

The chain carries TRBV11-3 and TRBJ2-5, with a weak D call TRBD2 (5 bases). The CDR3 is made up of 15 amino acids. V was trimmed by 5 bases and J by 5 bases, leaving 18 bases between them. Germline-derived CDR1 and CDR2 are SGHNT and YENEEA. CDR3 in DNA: TGTGCCAGCAGCCTAGCCATGTTGAGAGGGGAGACCCAGTACTTC. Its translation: CASSLAMLRGETQYF.

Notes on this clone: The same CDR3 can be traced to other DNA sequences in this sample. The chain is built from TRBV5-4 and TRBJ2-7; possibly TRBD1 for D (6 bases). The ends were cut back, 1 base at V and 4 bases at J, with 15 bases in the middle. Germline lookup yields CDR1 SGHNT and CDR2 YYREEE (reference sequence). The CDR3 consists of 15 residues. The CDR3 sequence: CASSLFPQGRYEQYF. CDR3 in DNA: TGTGCCAGCAGCTTGTTTCCACAGGGTCGTTACGAGCAGTACTTC.

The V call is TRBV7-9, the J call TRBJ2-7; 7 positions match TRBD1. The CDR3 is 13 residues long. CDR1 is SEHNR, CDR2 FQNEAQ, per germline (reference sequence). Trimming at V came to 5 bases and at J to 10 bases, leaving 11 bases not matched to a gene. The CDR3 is CASSPTLRDSQYF. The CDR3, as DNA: TGTGCCAGCAGCCCGACACTCCGGGACAGTCAGTACTTC.

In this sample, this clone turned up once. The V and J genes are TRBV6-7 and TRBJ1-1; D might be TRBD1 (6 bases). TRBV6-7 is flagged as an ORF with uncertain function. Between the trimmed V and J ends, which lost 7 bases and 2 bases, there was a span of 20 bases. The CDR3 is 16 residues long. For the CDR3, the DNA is TGTGCCAGCAAGCCCCGGGGCAGGGGATTAAACACTGAAGCTTTCTTT. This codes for CASKPRGRGLNTEAFF.

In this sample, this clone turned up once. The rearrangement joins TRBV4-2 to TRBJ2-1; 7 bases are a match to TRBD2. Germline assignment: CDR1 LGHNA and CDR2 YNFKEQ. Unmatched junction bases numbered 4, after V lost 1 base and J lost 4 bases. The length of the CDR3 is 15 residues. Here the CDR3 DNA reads TGTGCCAGCAGCCAAGGAGTGGGAGGGTACAATGAGCAGTTCTTC. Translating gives CASSQGVGGYNEQFF.

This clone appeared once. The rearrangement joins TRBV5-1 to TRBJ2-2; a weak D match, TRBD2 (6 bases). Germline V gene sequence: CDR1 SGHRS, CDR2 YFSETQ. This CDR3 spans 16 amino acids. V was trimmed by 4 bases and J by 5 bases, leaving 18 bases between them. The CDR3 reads CASSPSTSAETGELFF. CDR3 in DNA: TGCGCCAGCAGCCCCTCGACTAGTGCGGAAACCGGGGAGCTGTTTTTT. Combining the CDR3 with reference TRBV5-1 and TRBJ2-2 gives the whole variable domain KAGVTQTPRYLIKTRGQQVTLSCSPISGHRSVSWYQQTPGQGLQFLFEYFSETQRNKGNFPGRFSGRQFSNSRSEMNVSTLELGDSALYLCASSPSTSAETGELFFGEGSRLTVL.

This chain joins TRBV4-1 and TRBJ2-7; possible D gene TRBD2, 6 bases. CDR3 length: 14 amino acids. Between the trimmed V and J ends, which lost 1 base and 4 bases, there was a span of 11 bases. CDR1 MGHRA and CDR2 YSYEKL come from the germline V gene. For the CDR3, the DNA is TGCGCCAGCAGCCAAGTGGCCGGAGGGTACGAGCAGTACTTC. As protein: CASSQVAGGYEQYF.

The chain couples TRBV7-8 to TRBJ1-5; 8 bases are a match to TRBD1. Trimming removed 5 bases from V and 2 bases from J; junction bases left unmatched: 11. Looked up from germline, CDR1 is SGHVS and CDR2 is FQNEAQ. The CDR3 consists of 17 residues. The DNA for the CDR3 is TGTGCCAGCAGCGTCCGGACAGGGTTAGTCGGCAATCAGCCCCAGCATTTT. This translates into CASSVRTGLVGNQPQHF.

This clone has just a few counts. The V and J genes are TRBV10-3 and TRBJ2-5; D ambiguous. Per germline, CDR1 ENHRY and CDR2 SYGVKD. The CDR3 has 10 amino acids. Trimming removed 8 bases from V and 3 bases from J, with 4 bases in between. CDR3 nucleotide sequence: TGTGCCATCGGAGAAGAGACCCAGTACTTC. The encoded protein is CAIGEETQYF.

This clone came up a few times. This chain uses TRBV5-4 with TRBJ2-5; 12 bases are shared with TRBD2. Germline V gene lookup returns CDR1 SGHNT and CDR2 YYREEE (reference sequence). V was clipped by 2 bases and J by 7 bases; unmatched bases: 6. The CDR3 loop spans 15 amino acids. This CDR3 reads CASSLFLAGGPTQYF. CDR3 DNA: TGTGCCAGCAGCTTATTCCTAGCGGGGGGGCCGACCCAGTACTTC.

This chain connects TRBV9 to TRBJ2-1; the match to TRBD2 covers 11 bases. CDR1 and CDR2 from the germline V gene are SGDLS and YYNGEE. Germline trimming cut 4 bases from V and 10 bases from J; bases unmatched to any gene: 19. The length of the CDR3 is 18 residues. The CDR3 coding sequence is TGTGCCAGCAGCTCACCTCTCCTGGGTAGCGGGGGGGCCCGGGAGCAGTTCTTC. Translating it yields CASSSPLLGSGGAREQFF. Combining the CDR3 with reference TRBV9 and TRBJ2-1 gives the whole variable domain DSGVTQTPKHLITATGQRVTLRCSPRSGDLSVYWYQQSLDQGLQFLIQYYNGEERAKGNILERFSAQQFPDLHSELNLSSLELGDSALYFCASSSPLLGSGGAREQFFGPGTRLTVL.